The source of this T cell receptor beta chain is a study of OX40 agonist ivuxolimab in advanced cancers. Whole-study results and caveats: In the 0.1-3.0 mg/kg groups, partial responders showed among the lowest expansion. CD8+ T cells (on average) carried more expanded clones than CD4+ T cells.

This clone occurred once. Antigen: not known. Clones were read by immunoSEQ multiplex PCR, and TCRdb kept only the in-frame ones, dropping some. The sample yields 36,000 or so clones, around 77% seen once. Trimming cost V 0 bases and J 3 bases, with 12 bases left between them. Germline V gene data show CDR1 as MNHEY and CDR2 as SVGAGI. The CDR3 runs to 15 residues. Material: CD4+ or CD8+ T cells sorted from blood, obtained in a trial of the OX40 agonist ivuxolimab. The rearrangement uses TRBV6-5 and TRBJ2-7; D perhaps matches TRBD2 (6 bases). This TCR was recovered from an adult with an advanced solid tumor such as melanoma, head and neck, liver or kidney cancer. CDR3: CASSYSFGGNYEQYF. The CDR3 DNA sequence: TGTGCCAGCAGTTACTCTTTTGGCGGGAACTACGAGCAGTACTTC.